The 13 T cell receptor beta chains below all came from one sample that was sequenced in a study of T cell repertoires in cytomegalovirus infection. The antigens of these receptors remain unknown. TCRdb re-derived calls from the reads in MiXCR, one entry per CDR3 protein. The table includes 830,000 or so distinct CDR3 sequences, less than 35% detected once. This specimen consisted of cultured CD8+ T cells from PBMCs, obtained from culture after CMV antigen stimulation. The receptors were sampled from a human donor in good health (CMV status not recorded). Some clones in this sample may be carry-over from other donors' samples.

This clonotype has only a few counts. The chain couples TRBV27 to TRBJ1-5; a weak D match, TRBD1 (6 bases). Germline V gene sequence: CDR1 MNHEY, CDR2 SMNVEV (reference sequence). Trimming pared 8 bases from V and 9 bases from J, leaving 17 bases between. The CDR3 covers 13 residues. The CDR3, as DNA: TGTGCCAGCGGGGGGCAGTACGAGGGGCCCCAGCATTTT. Its protein product is CASGGQYEGPQHF.

This clonotype was seen more than once but under ten times. The chain joins TRBV6-5 to TRBJ1-6; no clear D. CDR1 and CDR2 from the germline V gene are MNHEY and SVGAGI. This CDR3 is built from 15 residues. The V end was cut by 6 bases, the J end by 0 bases, with 9 bases between. This chain's CDR3 is CASRYESSYNSPLHF. The CDR3 nucleotides read TGTGCCAGCAGATATGAGAGCTCCTATAATTCACCCCTCCACTTT.

For this clonotype: The junction departs from the called germline gene at one end, perhaps through a read error. This sequence joins TRBV4-1 and TRBJ1-5; tentative D call: TRBD1 (5 bases). The CDR3 runs 17 residues. Germline V gene sequence: CDR1 MGHRA, CDR2 YSYEKL. The DNA of the CDR3 is TGTGCCAGCAGCCAAGTTTTTATCGGACCGGGGGATCAGCCCCAGCATTTT. It encodes CASSQVFIGPGDQPQHF.

The V call is TRBV7-9, the J call TRBJ2-1, with 9 bases lining up with TRBD1. The length of the CDR3 is 14 residues. CDR1 and CDR2 (germline): SEHNR, FQNEAQ (reference sequence). With 5 bases clipped from V and 6 bases from J, the junction kept 5 bases outside the gene matches. The CDR3 protein is CASSHRDRANEQFF. The CDR3 nucleotides are TGTGCCAGCAGCCACCGGGACAGGGCCAATGAGCAGTTCTTC.

This clonotype was detected a few times. CDR3 residues: CASSYLILAGGRTYNEQFF. CDR3 DNA: TGTGCCAGCAGCTACCTCATTCTAGCGGGGGGGCGAACCTACAATGAGCAGTTCTTC. This rearrangement joins TRBV6-5 to TRBJ2-1; 12 nucleotides align to TRBD2. The V and J ends lost 6 bases and 2 bases, in that order; junction bases with no gene match: 14. Germline V gives CDR1 MNHEY, CDR2 SVGAGI. CDR3 size: 19 residues.

This clonotype was counted between two and nine times. The gene calls are TRBV19 and TRBJ2-7; 7 bases are shared with TRBD1. Trimming cost V 2 bases and J 6 bases; bases outside gene matches: 4. Germline assignment: CDR1 LNHDA and CDR2 SQIVND (reference sequence). CDR3 length: 13 residues. The CDR3 DNA sequence: TGTGCCAGTAGTATAAGGACAGGTCTCGAGCAGTACTTC. Translating gives CASSIRTGLEQYF. Supplemented by reference TRBV19 and TRBJ2-7, the full variable domain reads DGGITQSPKYLFRKEGQNVTLSCEQNLNHDAMYWYRQDPGQGLRLIYYSQIVNDFQKGDIAEGYSVSREKKESFPLTVTSAQKNPTAFYLCASSIRTGLEQYFGPGTRLTVT.

The V and J genes are TRBV7-6 and TRBJ2-7; possibly TRBD2 for D (5 bases). V lost 2 bases and J lost 2, with 16 bases in between. CDR3 length: 16 residues. Looked up from germline, CDR1 is SGHVS and CDR2 is FNYEAQ. The CDR3 is CASSLRAGVLTYEQYF. CDR3 bases: TGTGCCAGCAGCTTAAGAGCCGGGGTTTTGACCTACGAGCAGTACTTC.

For this clonotype: Germline and junction disagree at one end, which may indicate a read error. The J gene is TRBJ2-5, the V gene TRBV7-4, with D maybe TRBD1 (6 bases). The CDR3 has 15 amino acids. From germline, CDR1 is SGHVT and CDR2 SQSDAQ. In DNA, the CDR3 is TGTGCCAACAGCCCCCGGGTAGGGGGCCAAGAGACCCAGTACTTC. It yields the protein CANSPRVGGQETQYF.

The sample holds a few counts of this clonotype. The CDR3: CASTNHTDTQYF. The CDR3 bases are TGTGCCAGCACTAACCACACAGATACGCAGTATTTT. The chain couples TRBV5-6 to TRBJ2-3; D ambiguous. The CDR3 extends over 12 amino acids. V lost 6 bases and J 2 bases, leaving 7 bases between the germline ends. Germline-derived CDR1 and CDR2 are SGHDT and YYEEEE.

The table lists this clonotype with a count of one. A much larger clone differs from this one at a single base, so this may be a read error. The chain has TRBV7-8 and TRBJ1-2; D not resolved. CDR1 is SGHVS and CDR2 is FQNEAQ in the germline V gene. The length of the CDR3 is 13 residues. The CDR3, as DNA: TGTGTCAGCAGCTTAATAATACGGAGTGGCTACACCTTC. Amino acids: CVSSLIIRSGYTF. Using reference TRBV7-8 and TRBJ1-2 for the parts outside the CDR3, the full variable domain is GAGVSQSPRYKVAKRGQDVALRCDPISGHVSLFWYQQALGQGPEFLTYFQNEAQLDKSGLPSDRFFAERPEGSVSTLKIQRTQQEDSAVYLCVSSLIIRSGYTFGSGTRLTVV.

The genes are TRBV20-1 and TRBJ1-3, with TRBD1 as a possible D gene (5 bases). The V end lost 7 bases, the J end lost 4 bases, and 17 bases lay between the germline ends. Germline assignment: CDR1 DFQATT and CDR2 SNEGSKA (reference sequence). This CDR3 has 14 amino acids. CDR3 sequence reads: CSVVRRVRGNTIYF. The CDR3 bases are TGCAGTGTAGTACGCAGGGTGAGGGGAAACACCATATATTTT.

This clonotype was observed a handful of times. The chain couples TRBV27 to TRBJ2-3; D call uncertain. Between the trimmed V and J ends, which lost 6 bases and 5 bases, there was a span of 12 bases. The CDR3 extends over 13 amino acids. Per germline, CDR1 MNHEY and CDR2 SMNVEV (reference sequence). The CDR3: CASSPLLGDTQYF. CDR3 sequence (DNA): TGTGCCAGCAGCCCTCTCCTCGGAGATACGCAGTATTTT.

Here the CDR3 reads CASRFTPSDTQYF. The DNA of the CDR3 is TGTGCCAGCAGATTTACGCCGTCGGATACGCAGTATTTT. The chain carries TRBV6-5 and TRBJ2-3, with no clear D. The CDR3 covers 13 residues. Trimming left V 6 bases short and J 6 bases short, with 13 bases between. Germline loops: CDR1 MNHEY, CDR2 SVGAGI.